This T cell receptor beta chain was retrieved from a study of cytomegalovirus exposure and HLA in healthy donors. The study, taken as a whole, reports: Later, an analysis found that TCR clusters from the first cohort tended to co-occur in the roughly 110 validation repertoires. Rarity marked most TCR sequences, yet some public TCRs occurred in many donors. According to the study, around 150 TCR beta chains were cytomegalovirus-associated. Reportedly, diagnosis of cytomegalovirus status by the classifier showed high specificity and sensitivity.

Repertoires were generated with immunoSEQ multiplex PCR, while TCRdb's copy carries only in-frame clones and drops some. The sample comprises around 250,000 clones, about 90% of which are singletons, and roughly 0.38% rests with the top ten. As to this clone: Antigen specificity is unknown.

This TCR derives from a young woman in good health and CMV-seronegative. Material for sequencing was PBMCs.

The CDR3 nucleotides read TGTGCCTGGAGCACCGGGACAGGGCCGACCACCGGGGAGCTGTTTTTT. Amino acids: CAWSTGTGPTTGELFF. The V call is TRBV30, the J call TRBJ2-2; 9 nucleotides agree with TRBD1. The junction had 9 bases not matched to a gene; V was cut back by 3 bases and J by 4 bases. The length of the CDR3 is 16 residues. In germline, CDR1 is GTSNPN, CDR2 SVGIG (reference sequence).